This entry features one T cell receptor beta chain sequence. Its antigen is unidentified. The sample originates from a study of chemoradiotherapy in HPV16-positive cancers. The CDR3 consists of 14 residues. Germline V lookup: CDR1 SGHRS, CDR2 YFSETQ. Trimming removed 3 bases from V and 4 bases from J, with 13 bases in between. Study-wide results and limits: Non-HPV-specific T cells did not expand in tumors during treatment, whereas candidate HPV-specific clones and E7-related motifs did. Better recurrence-free survival went with HPV-responsive T-cell expansion in HPV16-positive patients.

The table came from immunoSEQ multiplex PCR; TCRdb's copy has only in-frame clones and leaves some out. The sample includes approximately 9,200 clones, about 75% of them seen just once. The chain has TRBV5-1 and TRBJ1-2; D is possibly TRBD1 (6 bases). This receptor was identified in a human donor with HPV-associated anogenital cancer. The material was tumor tissue, obtained from a patient who underwent chemoradiotherapy. The CDR3 loop is CASSSDEGGYGYTF. The CDR3 nucleotides are TGCGCCAGCAGCTCAGACGAGGGGGGCTATGGCTACACCTTC.